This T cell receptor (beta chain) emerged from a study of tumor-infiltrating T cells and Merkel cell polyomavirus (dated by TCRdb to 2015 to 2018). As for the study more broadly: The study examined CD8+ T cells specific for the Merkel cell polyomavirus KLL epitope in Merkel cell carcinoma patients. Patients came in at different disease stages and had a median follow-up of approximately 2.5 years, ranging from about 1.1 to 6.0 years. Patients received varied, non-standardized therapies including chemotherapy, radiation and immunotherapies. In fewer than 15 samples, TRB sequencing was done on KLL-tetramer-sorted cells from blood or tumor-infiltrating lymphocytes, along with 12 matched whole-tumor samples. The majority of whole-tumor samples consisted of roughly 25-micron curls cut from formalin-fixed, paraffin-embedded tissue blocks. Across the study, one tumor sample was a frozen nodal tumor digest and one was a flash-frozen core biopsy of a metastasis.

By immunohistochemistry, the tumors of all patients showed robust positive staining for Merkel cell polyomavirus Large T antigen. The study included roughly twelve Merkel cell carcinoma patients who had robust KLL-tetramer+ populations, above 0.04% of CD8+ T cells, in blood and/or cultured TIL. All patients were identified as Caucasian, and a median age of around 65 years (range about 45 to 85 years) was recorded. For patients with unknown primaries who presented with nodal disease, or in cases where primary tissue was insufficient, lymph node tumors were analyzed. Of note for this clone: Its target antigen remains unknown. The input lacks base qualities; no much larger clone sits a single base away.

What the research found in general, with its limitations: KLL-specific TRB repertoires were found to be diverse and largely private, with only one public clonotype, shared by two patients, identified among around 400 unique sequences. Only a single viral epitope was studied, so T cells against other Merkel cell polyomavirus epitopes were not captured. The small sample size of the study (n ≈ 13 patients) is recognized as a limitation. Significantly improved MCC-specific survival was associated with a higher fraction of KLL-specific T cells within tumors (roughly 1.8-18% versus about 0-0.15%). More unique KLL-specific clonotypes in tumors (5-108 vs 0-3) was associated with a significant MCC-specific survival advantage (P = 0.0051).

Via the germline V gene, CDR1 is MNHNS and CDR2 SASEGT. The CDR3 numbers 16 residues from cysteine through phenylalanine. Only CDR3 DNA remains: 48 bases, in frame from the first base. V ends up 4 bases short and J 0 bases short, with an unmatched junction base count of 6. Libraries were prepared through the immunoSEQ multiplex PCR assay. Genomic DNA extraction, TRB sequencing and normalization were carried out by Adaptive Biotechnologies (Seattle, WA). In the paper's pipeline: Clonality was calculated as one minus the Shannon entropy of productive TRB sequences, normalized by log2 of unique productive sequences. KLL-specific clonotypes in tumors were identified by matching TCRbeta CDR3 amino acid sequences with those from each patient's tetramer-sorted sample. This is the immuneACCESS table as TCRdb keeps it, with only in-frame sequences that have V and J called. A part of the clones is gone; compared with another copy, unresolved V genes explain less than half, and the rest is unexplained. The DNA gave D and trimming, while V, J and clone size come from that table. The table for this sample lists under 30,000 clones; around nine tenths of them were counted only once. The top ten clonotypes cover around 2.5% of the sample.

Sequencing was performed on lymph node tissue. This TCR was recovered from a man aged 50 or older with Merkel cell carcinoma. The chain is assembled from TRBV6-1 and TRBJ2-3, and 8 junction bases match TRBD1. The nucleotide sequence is TGTGCCAGCAGTGGGCAGGGGGCGCCTAGCACAGATACGCAGTATTTT. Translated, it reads CASSGQGAPSTDTQYF.